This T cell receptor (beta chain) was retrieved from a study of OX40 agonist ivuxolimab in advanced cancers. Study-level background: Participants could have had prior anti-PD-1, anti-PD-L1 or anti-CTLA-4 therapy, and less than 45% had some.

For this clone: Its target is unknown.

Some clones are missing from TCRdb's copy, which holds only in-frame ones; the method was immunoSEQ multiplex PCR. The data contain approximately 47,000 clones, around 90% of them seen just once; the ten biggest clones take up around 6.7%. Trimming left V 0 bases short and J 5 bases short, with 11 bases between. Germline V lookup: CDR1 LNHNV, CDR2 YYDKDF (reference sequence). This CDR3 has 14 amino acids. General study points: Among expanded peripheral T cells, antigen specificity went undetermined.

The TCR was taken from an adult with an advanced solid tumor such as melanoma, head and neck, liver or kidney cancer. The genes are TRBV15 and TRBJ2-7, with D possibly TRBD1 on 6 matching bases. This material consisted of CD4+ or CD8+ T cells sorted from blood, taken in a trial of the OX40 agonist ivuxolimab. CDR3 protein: CATSRDSRGHEQYF. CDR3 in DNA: TGTGCCACCAGCAGAGATTCCAGGGGCCACGAGCAGTACTTC.